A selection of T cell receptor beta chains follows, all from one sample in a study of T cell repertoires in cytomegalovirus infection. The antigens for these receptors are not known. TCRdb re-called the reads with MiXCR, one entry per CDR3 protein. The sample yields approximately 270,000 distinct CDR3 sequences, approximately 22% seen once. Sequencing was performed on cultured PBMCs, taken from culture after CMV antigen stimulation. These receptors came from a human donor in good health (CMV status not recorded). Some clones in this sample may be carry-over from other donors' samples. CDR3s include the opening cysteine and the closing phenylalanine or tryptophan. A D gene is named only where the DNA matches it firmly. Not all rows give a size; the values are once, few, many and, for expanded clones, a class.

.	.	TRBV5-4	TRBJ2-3	TGTGCCAGCGGGGCGGGAACCGCAGATACGCAGTATTTT	CASGAGTADTQYF
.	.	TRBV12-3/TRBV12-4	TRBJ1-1	TGTGCCAGCAGCTTTAACTTAGACACTGAAGCTTTCTTT	CASSFNLDTEAFF
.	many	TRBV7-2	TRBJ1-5	TGTGCCAGCACCCCACGCCCGGGGCAGCCCCAGCATTTT	CASTPRPGQPQHF
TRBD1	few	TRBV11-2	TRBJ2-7	TGTGCCAGCAGTTCTAGTACCGGGACAGGGACCTACGAGCAGTACTTC	CASSSSTGTGTYEQYF
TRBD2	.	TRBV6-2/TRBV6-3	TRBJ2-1	TGTGCCAGCAGCCGATGGACTAGCGGGGCTAGCTACAATGAGCAGTTCTTC	CASSRWTSGASYNEQFF
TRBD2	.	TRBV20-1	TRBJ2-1	TGCAGTGCAGATAGCGGGATGAATGAGCAGTTCTTC	CSADSGMNEQFF
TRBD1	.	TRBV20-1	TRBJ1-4	TGCAGTGCTGGCTACGACAGGGCCTGGGTCGAAAAACTGTTTTTT	CSAGYDRAWVEKLFF
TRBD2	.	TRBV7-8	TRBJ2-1	TGTGCCAGCAGCTTATACCTGGCGGGAGGTTCCCATGAGCAGTTCTTC	CASSLYLAGGSHEQFF
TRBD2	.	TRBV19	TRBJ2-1	TGTGCCACTAACCCTACGTATAGGACTAGCGACTCCTACAATGAGCAGTTCTTC	CATNPTYRTSDSYNEQFF
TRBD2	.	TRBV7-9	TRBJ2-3	TGTGCCAGCAGCTTAGGAGCGGGAGCTGATACGCAGTATTTT	CASSLGAGADTQYF
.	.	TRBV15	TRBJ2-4	TGTGCCACCAGCAACCCCGGGCTTCTAGCCAAAAACATTCAGTACTTC	CATSNPGLLAKNIQYF
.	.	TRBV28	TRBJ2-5	TGTGCCAGCAGCCCGGCGTGGGGGAGACAAGAGACCCAGTACTTC	CASSPAWGRQETQYF
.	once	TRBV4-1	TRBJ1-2	TGCGCCAGCAGCCAAGGACAGTCTTTCTATGGCTACACCTTC	CASSQGQSFYGYTF
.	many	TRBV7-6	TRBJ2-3	TGTGCCAGCAGCCCAGGGGCCGTGACTAGGACAGATACGCAGTATTTT	CASSPGAVTRTDTQYF
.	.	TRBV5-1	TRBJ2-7	TGCGCCAGCAGCTTGGATGGGGCAGGTCCAAAGCAGTACTTC	CASSLDGAGPKQYF
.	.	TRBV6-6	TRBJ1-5	TGTGCCAGCAGTTACCCTGTGCGGGGGGTGAGTAGCAATCAGCCCCAGCATTTT	CASSYPVRGVSSNQPQHF
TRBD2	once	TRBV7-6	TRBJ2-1	TGTGCCAGCAGCTTCTCTGGAGCGGGAGGCACTGAGCAGCTCTTC	CASSFSGAGGTEQLF
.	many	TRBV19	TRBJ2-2	TGTGCCAGTAGTATAATACTGTTGACTCCGACCGGGGAGCTGTTTTTT	CASSIILLTPTGELFF
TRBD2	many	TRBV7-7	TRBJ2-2	TGTGCTAGCAGCCAGCGGGAGAGCGGCGGGGAGCTGTTTTTT	CASSQRESGGELFF
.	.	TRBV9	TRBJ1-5	TGTGCCAGCAGCGTAGGCGGCCAGCACAATCAGCCCCAGCATTTT	CASSVGGQHNQPQHF
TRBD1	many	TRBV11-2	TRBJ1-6	TGTGCCAGCAGCCCGGACAGGGATTCACCCCTCCACTTT	CASSPDRDSPLHF
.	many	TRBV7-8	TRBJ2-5	TGTGCCAGCAGCTCGTGGCCTCAAGAGACCCAGTACTTC	CASSSWPQETQYF
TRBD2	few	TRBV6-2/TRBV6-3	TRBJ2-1	TGTGCCAGCAGTTACTCGAGGACTAGATTCGCCTACAATGAGCAGTTCTTC	CASSYSRTRFAYNEQFF